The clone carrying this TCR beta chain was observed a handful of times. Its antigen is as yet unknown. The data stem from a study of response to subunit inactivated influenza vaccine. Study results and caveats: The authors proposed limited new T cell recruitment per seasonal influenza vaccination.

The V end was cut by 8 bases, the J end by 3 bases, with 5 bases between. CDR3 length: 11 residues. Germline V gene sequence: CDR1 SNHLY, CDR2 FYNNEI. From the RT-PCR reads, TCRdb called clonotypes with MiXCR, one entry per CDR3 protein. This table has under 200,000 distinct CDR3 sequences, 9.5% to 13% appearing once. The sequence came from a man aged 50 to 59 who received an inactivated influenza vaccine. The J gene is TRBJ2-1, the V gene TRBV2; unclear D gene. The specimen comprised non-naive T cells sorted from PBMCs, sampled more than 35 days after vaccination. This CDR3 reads CASHRYNEQFF. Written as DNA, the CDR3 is TGTGCCAGCCATCGCTACAATGAGCAGTTCTTC.